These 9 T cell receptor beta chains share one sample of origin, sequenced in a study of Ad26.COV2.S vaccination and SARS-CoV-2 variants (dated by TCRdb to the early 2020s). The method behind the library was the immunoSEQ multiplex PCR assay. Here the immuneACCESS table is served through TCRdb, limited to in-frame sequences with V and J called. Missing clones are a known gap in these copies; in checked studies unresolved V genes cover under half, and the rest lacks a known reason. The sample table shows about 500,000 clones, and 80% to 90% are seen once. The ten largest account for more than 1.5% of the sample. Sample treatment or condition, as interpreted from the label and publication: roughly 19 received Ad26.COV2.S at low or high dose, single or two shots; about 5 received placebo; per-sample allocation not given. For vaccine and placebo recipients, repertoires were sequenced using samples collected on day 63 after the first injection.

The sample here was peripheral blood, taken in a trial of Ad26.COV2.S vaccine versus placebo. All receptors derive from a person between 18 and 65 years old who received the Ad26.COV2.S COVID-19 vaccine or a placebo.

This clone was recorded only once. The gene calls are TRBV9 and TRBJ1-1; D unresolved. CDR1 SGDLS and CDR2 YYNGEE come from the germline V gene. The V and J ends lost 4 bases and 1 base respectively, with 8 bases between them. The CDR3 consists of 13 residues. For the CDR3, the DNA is TGTGCCAGCAGCTTCGACGGGAACACTGAAGCTTTCTTT. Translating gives CASSFDGNTEAFF. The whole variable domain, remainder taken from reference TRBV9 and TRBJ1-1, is DSGVTQTPKHLITATGQRVTLRCSPRSGDLSVYWYQQSLDQGLQFLIQYYNGEERAKGNILERFSAQQFPDLHSELNLSSLELGDSALYFCASSFDGNTEAFFGQGTRLTVV.

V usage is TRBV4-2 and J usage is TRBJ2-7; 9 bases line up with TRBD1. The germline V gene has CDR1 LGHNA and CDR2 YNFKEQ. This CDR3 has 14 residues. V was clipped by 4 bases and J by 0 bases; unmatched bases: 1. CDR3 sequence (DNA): TGTGCCAGCAGCCCGGACAGGGGCTCCTACGAGCAGTACTTC. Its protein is CASSPDRGSYEQYF.

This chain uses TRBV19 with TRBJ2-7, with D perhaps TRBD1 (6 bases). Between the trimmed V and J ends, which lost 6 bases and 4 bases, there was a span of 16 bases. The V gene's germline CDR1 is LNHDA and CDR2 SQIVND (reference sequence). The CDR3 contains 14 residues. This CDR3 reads CASSPPGRGYEQYF. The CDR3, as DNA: TGTGCCAGTAGCCCGCCGGGCAGGGGTTACGAGCAGTACTTC.

CDR3 loop: CASSPLAGTSYEQYF. The DNA of the CDR3 is TGTGCCAGCAGCCCCTTAGCGGGAACTTCCTACGAGCAGTACTTC. The gene calls are TRBV9 and TRBJ2-7, with TRBD2 matching 8 bases. Germline CDR1 and CDR2: SGDLS and YYNGEE. This CDR3 comprises 15 residues. The trim removed 4 bases at V and 1 base at J, leaving 7 bases unmatched. Full variable domain (rest looked up from reference TRBV9 and TRBJ2-7): DSGVTQTPKHLITATGQRVTLRCSPRSGDLSVYWYQQSLDQGLQFLIQYYNGEERAKGNILERFSAQQFPDLHSELNLSSLELGDSALYFCASSPLAGTSYEQYFGPGTRLTVT.

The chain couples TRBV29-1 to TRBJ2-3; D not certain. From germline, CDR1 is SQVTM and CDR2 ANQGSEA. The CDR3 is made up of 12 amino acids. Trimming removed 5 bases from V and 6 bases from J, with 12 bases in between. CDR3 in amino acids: CSVQPPRDTQYF. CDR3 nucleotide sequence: TGCAGCGTTCAACCCCCGAGGGATACGCAGTATTTT.

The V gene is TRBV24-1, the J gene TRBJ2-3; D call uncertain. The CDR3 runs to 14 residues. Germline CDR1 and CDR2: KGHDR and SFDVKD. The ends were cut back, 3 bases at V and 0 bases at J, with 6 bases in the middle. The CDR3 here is CATSDPSSTDTQYF. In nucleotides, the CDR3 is TGTGCCACCAGTGATCCCAGTAGCACAGATACGCAGTATTTT.

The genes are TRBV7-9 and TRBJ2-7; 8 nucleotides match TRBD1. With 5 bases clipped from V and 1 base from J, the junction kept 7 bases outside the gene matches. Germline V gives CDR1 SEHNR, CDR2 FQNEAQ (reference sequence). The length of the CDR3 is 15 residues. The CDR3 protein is CASSRGTGPSYEQYF. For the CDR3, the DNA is TGTGCCAGCAGCCGCGGGACAGGACCATCCTACGAGCAGTACTTC. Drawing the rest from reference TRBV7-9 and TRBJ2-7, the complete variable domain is DTGVSQNPRHKITKRGQNVTFRCDPISEHNRLYWYRQTLGQGPEFLTYFQNEAQLEKSRLLSDRFSAERPKGSFSTLEIQRTEQGDSAMYLCASSRGTGPSYEQYFGPGTRLTVT.

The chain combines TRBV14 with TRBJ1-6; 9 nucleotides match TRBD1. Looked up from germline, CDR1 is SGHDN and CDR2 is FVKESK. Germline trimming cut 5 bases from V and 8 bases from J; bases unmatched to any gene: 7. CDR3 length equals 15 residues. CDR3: CASSKGQGFDSPLHF. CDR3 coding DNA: TGTGCCAGCAGCAAGGGACAGGGATTTGATTCACCCCTCCACTTT. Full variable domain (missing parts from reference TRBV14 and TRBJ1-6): EAGVTQFPSHSVIEKGQTVTLRCDPISGHDNLYWYRRVMGKEIKFLLHFVKESKQDESGMPNNRFLAERTGGTYSTLKVQPAELEDSGVYFCASSKGQGFDSPLHFGNGTRLTVT.

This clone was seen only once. The CDR3 nucleotides are TGTGCCAGCAGCACACACGGGGGGGCCGGAGAGACCCAGTACTTC. It encodes CASSTHGGAGETQYF. V and J are TRBV7-2 and TRBJ2-5; 8 nucleotides align to TRBD2. The CDR3 covers 15 residues. With 5 bases clipped from V and 4 bases from J, the junction kept 9 bases outside the gene matches. CDR1 is SGHTA and CDR2 is FQGNSA in the germline V gene.